This record covers a single T cell receptor beta chain. The antigen is undetermined. Mouse names are used for the genes. Other nucleotide sequences from this sample produce the same CDR3. RNA, once extracted, was reverse transcribed into cDNA for use as the sequencing template. Profiling relied on immunoSEQ multiplex PCR, and the TCRdb table lists in-frame clones only, not all of them. The sample contains approximately 280,000 clones, none of them singletons. This sample was included in a study of CD8+ T cells in alopecia areata. General observations from the study: Mice showed TCR sharing more clearly than patients did, possibly owing to HLA. Researchers report lesional scalp, most notably alopecia totalis/universalis, outstripped normal scalp in clonality.

The pooled cutaneous lymph node cells were sorted using several markers (CD4, CD8alpha, NKG2D, NKG2ACE and others). The sequenced material came from CD4+ T cells sorted from a lymph node. This clonotype was obtained from a C3H/HeJ mouse with alopecia areata. Strain haplotype (MHC): H2-k.

The CDR3 DNA, read in part, is TGCACCTGCAGTGGACTGGGGTCCCAAGAC. Translating it yields CTCSGLGSQD. The entire CDR3 protein reads CTCSGLGSQDTQYF. The chain employs TRBV1 and TRBJ2-5; TRBD2 aligns across 8 bases. The read falls 4 residues short of the CDR3 end, and the missing part is taken from the germline J gene. CDR3 size: 14 residues. Germline V gives CDR1 NSQYPW, CDR2 LRSPGD (reference sequence). V lost 4 bases, J lost 2 bases, and 2 bases stayed unmatched.